The T cell receptor (beta chain) under discussion was sequenced for a study of blood T cell repertoires in COVID-19 (dated by TCRdb to about 2020). Looking at the study overall: The collaborator samples originated in the United States, Italy and Spain and spanned the acute and convalescent phases of COVID-19. The samples were drawn from two sources: the first 160 participants of the ongoing ImmuneRACE study, and 1,000 to 1,500 subjects contributed by 6 global collaborators. The sample metadata nearly always contained a de-identified subject ID, COVID-19 status, age in years and sex. Where available, HLA class I and class II types were taken from metadata supplied by the sample provider and were not determined by assay-based typing. The repertoires were made available in a free public database intended to serve as a resource for research on the immune response to SARS-CoV-2. The prospective study material was composed of cDNA or gDNA derived from T cells, B-cell-depleted T cells, or PBMCs. Deeply sampled blood TCRbeta repertoires from subjects exposed to, actively infected with, or recovered from COVID-19 were included in the dataset.

Whole blood was collected in K2EDTA tubes by collaborating institutions according to the institutions' own protocols. For TCRbeta analysis, collaborators shipped samples as frozen whole blood, isolated PBMCs, or DNA extracted from either of those sample types. The full study reports these points: Clinical and demographic metadata were provided uncurated, with the amount varying by source and participant.

V loses 1 base of germline sequence and J loses 0 bases, and the interval between the two ends is 7 bases. CDR1 and CDR2 were assigned from the germline V gene (reference sequence) as LNHDA and SQIVND. Inclusive of the bounding cysteine and phenylalanine, the CDR3 is 15 residues long. The only DNA kept is the CDR3, 45 bases in frame from the first base. Notes on this clone: What this receptor recognizes is not known. Base qualities are not provided; no much larger clone lies one nucleotide away.

TCRbeta CDR3 regions were amplified from genomic DNA using the immunoSEQ Assay, a bias-controlled multiplex PCR. The paper's data handling went like this. The number of nucleated cells in each sample was estimated by amplification of reference gene primers within the assay. To quantify the absolute abundance of each unique TCRbeta CDR3 rearrangement, sequence reads were collapsed and filtered. For each sample, productive Simpson clonality was calculated as the square root of Simpson's diversity index across productive rearrangements. TCRdb carries this immuneACCESS record with in-frame sequences only. Its versions omit some clonotypes, under half of them owing to an unresolved V gene in the studies checked, with the rest unexplained. That table gives V, J and clone size, and the DNA gave D and trimming. This sample is represented by 150,000 or so clones; roughly four fifths of them were singletons. The ten most abundant clones make up roughly 15% of the sample.

This clonotype was obtained from a human donor with acute or convalescent COVID-19. The donor label of this sample is uncertain. The rearrangement combines TRBV19 with TRBJ1-3, with no confident D gene call. Sequencing was carried out using peripheral blood. The CDR3 in this case is CASSIGAVSGNTIYF. The nucleotides are TGTGCCAGTAGTATAGGTGCAGTCTCTGGAAACACCATATATTTT.